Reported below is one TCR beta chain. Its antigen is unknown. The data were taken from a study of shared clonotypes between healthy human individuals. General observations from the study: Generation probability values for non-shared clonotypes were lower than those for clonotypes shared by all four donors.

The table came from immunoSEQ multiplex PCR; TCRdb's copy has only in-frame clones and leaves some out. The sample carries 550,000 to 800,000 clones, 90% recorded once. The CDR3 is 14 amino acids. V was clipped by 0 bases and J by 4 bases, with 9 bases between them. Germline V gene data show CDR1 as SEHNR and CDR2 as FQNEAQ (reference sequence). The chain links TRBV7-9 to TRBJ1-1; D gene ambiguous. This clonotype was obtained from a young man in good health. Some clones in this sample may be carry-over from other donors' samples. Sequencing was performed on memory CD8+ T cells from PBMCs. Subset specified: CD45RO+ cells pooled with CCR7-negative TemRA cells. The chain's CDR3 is CASSLAGWATEAFF. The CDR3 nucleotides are TGTGCCAGCAGCTTAGCGGGGTGGGCCACTGAAGCTTTCTTT.